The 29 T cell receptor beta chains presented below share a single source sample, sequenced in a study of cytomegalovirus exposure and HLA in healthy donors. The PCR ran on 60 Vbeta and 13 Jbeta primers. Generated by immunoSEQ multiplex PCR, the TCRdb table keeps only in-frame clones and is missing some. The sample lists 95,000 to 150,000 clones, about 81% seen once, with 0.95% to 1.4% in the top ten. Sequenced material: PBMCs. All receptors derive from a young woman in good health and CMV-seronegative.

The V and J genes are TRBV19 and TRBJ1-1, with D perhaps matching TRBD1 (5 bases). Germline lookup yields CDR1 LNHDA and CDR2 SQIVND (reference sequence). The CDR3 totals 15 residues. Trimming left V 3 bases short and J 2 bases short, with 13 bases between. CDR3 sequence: CASSISGGGNTEAFF. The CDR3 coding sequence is TGTGCCAGTAGTATTAGCGGGGGAGGAAACACTGAAGCTTTCTTT. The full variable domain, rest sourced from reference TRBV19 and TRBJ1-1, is DGGITQSPKYLFRKEGQNVTLSCEQNLNHDAMYWYRQDPGQGLRLIYYSQIVNDFQKGDIAEGYSVSREKKESFPLTVTSAQKNPTAFYLCASSISGGGNTEAFFGQGTRLTVV.

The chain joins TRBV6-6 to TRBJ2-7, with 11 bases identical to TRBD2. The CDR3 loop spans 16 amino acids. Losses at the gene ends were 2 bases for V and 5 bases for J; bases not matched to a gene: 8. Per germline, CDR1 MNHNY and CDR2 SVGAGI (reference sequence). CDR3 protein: CASSYVGLAGIHEQYF. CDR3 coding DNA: TGTGCCAGCAGTTACGTCGGACTAGCGGGTATCCACGAGCAGTACTTC.

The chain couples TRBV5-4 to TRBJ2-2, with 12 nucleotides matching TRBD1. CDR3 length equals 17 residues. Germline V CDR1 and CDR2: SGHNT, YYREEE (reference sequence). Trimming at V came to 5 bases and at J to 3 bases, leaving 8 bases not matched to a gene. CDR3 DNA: TGTGCCAGCAGATACGGGACAGGGGGCTTCTACACCGGGGAGCTGTTTTTT. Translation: CASRYGTGGFYTGELFF.

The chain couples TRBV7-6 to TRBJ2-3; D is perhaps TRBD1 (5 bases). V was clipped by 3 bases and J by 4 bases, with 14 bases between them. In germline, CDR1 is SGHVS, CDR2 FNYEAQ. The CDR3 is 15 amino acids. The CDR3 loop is CASSLNPYRPDTQYF. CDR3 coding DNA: TGTGCCAGCAGCTTGAACCCGTACAGGCCAGATACGCAGTATTTT.

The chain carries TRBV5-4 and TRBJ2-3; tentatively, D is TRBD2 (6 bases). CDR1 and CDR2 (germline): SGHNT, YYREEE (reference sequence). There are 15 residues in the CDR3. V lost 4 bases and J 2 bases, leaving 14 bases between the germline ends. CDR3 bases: TGTGCCAGCAGCCACGGAGGGAGAGTCACAGATACGCAGTATTTT. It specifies CASSHGGRVTDTQYF.

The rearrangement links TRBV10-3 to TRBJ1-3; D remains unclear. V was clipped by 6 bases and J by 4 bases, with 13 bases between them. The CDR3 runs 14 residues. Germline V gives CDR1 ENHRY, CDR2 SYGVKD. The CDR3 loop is CAISPLASGNTIYF. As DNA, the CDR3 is TGTGCCATCAGCCCTTTGGCCTCGGGAAACACCATATATTTT.

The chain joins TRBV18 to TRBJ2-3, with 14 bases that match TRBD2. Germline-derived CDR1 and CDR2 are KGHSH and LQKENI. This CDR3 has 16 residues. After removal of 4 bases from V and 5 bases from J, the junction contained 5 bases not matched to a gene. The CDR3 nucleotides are TGTGCCAGCTCACAGGGACTAGCGGGGGCCAGAGATACGCAGTATTTT. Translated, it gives CASSQGLAGARDTQYF.

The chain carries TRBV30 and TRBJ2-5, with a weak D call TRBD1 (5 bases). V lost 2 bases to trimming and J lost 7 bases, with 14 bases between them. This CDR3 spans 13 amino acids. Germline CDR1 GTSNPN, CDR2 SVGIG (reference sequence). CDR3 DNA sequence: TGTGCCTGGAGTAACCAGGGAATTCTGACCCAGTACTTC. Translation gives CAWSNQGILTQYF.

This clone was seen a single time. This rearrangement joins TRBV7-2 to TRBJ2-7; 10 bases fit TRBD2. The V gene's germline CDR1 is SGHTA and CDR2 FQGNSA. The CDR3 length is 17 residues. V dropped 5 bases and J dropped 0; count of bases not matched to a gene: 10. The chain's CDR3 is CASSIPGLARSSYEQYF. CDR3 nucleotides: TGTGCCAGCAGCATCCCGGGACTAGCGAGGAGCTCCTACGAGCAGTACTTC.

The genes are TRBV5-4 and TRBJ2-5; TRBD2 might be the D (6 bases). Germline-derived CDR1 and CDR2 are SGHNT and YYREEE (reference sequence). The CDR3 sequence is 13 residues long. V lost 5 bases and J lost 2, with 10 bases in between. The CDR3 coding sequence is TGTGCCAGCAGTGTAGCGGTGCAAGAGACCCAGTACTTC. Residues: CASSVAVQETQYF.

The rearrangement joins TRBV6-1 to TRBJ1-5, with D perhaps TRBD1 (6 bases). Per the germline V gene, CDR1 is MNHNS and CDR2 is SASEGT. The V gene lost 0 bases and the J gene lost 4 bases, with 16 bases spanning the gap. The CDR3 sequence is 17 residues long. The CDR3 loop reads CASSEARTVLFNQPQHF. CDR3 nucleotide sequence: TGTGCCAGCAGTGAAGCTCGGACAGTCCTTTTTAATCAGCCCCAGCATTTT.

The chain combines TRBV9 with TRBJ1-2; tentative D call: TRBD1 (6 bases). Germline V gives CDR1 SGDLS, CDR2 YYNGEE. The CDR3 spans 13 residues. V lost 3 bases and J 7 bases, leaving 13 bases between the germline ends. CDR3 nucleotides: TGTGCCAGCAGCGAACAGGGCTTGGGTGGCTACACCTTC. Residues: CASSEQGLGGYTF. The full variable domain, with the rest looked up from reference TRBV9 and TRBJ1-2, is DSGVTQTPKHLITATGQRVTLRCSPRSGDLSVYWYQQSLDQGLQFLIQYYNGEERAKGNILERFSAQQFPDLHSELNLSSLELGDSALYFCASSEQGLGGYTFGSGTRLTVV.

The DNA for the CDR3 is TGTGCCAGCAGTTACCGACCCGGGACAGGCAATGAGCAGTTCTTC. It specifies CASSYRPGTGNEQFF. The rearrangement links TRBV6-6 to TRBJ2-1; 8 nucleotides line up with TRBD1. The CDR3 consists of 15 residues. The V and J ends lost 2 bases and 6 bases, in that order; junction bases with no gene match: 6. Germline assignment: CDR1 MNHNY and CDR2 SVGAGI (reference sequence).

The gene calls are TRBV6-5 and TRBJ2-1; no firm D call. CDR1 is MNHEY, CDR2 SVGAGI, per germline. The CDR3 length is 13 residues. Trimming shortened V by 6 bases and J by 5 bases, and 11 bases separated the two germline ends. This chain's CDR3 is CASSNPNNNEQFF. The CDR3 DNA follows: TGTGCCAGCAGCAACCCAAACAACAATGAGCAGTTCTTC.

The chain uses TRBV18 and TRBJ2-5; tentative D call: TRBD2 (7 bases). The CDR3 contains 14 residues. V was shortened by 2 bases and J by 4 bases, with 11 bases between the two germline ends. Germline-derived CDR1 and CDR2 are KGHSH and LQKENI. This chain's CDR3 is CASSPTRGGETQYF. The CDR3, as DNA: TGTGCCAGCTCACCAACGAGGGGGGGAGAGACCCAGTACTTC.

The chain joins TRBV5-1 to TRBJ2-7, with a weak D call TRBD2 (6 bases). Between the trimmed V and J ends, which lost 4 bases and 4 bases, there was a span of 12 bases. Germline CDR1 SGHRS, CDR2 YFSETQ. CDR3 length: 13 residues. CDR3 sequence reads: CASSPDGGYEQYF. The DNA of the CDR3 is TGCGCCAGCAGCCCTGATGGAGGGTACGAGCAGTACTTC.

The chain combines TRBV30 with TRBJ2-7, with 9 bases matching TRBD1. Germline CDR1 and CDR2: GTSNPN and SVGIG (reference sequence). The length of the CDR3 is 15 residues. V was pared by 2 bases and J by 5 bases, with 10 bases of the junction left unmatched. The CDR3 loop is CAWSLLRDRDNEQYF. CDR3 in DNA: TGTGCCTGGAGTTTGCTCCGGGACAGGGACAACGAGCAGTACTTC. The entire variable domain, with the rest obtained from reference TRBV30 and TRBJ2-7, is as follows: SQTIHQWPATLVQPVGSPLSLECTVEGTSNPNLYWYRQAAGRGLQLLFYSVGIGQISSEVPQNLSASRPQDRQFILSSKKLLLSDSGFYLCAWSLLRDRDNEQYFGPGTRLTVT.

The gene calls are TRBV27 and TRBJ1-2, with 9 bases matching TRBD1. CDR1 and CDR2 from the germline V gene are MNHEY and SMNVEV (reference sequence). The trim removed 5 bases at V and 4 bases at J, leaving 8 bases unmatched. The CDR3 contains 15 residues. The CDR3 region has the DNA TGTGCCAGCAGTCCACAGGGGGCGATCCCCTATGGCTACACCTTC. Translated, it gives CASSPQGAIPYGYTF.

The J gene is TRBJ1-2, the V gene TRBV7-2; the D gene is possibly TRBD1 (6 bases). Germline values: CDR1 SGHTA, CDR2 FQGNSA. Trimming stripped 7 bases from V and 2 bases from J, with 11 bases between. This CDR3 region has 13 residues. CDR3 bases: TGTGCCAGCACAGGACAGTTGAACTATGGCTACACCTTC. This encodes CASTGQLNYGYTF.

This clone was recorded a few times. The CDR3 sequence is CASSYDRNNSPLHF. Written as DNA, the CDR3 is TGCGCCAGCAGCTACGACAGGAATAATTCACCCCTCCACTTT. V is TRBV5-1 and J is TRBJ1-6; tentatively, D is TRBD1 (6 bases). The CDR3 length is 14 residues. Trimming took 3 bases from V and 5 from J, leaving 9 bases between them. Germline V gives CDR1 SGHRS, CDR2 YFSETQ.

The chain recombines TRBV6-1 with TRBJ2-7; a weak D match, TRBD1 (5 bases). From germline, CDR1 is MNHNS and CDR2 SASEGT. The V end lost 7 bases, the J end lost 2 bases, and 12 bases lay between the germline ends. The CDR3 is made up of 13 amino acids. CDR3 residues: CASTLDRAYEQYF. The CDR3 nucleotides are TGTGCCAGCACCTTAGACAGAGCCTACGAGCAGTACTTC.

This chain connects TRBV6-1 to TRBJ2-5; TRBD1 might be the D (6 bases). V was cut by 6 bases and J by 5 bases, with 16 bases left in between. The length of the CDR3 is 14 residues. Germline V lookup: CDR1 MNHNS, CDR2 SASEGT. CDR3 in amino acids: CASSLGAASETQYF. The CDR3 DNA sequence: TGTGCCAGCAGCCTGGGGGCGGCAAGCGAGACCCAGTACTTC.

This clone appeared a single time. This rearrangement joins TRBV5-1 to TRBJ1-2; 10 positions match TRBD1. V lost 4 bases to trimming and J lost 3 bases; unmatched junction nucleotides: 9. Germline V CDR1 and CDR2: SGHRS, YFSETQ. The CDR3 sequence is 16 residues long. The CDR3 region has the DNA TGCGCCAGCAGCACCACCGGGACAGGGGCGGACTATGGCTACACCTTC. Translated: CASSTTGTGADYGYTF.

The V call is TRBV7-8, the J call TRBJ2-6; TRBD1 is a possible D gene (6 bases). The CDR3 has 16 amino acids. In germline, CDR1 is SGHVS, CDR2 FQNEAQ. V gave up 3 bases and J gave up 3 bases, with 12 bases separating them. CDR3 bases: TGTGCCAGCAGCTTCCACAGGGCGGATGGGGCCAACGTCCTGACTTTC. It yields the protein CASSFHRADGANVLTF.

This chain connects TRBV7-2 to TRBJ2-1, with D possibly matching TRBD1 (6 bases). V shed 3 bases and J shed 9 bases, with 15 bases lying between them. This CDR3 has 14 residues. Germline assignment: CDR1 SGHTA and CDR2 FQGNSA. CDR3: CASSFDPGVGEQFF. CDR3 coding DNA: TGTGCCAGCAGCTTTGACCCAGGGGTAGGTGAGCAGTTCTTC. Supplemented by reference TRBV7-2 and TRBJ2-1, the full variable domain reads GAGVSQSPSNKVTEKGKDVELRCDPISGHTALYWYRQSLGQGLEFLIYFQGNSAPDKSGLPSDRFSAERTGGSVSTLTIQRTQQEDSAVYLCASSFDPGVGEQFFGPGTRLTVL.

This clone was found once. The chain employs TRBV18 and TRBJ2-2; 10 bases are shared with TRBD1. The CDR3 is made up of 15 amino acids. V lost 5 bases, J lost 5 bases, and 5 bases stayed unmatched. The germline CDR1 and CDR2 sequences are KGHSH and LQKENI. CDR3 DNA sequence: TGTGCCAGCTCAGGACAGGGGGTACGGACCGGGGAGCTGTTTTTT. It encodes CASSGQGVRTGELFF.

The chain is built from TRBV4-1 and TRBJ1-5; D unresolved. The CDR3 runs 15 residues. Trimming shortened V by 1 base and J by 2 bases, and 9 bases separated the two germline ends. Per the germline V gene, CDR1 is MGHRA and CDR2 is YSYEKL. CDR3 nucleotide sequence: TGCGCCAGCAGCCAAGGAGGGTTCGGCAATCAGCCCCAGCATTTT. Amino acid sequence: CASSQGGFGNQPQHF.

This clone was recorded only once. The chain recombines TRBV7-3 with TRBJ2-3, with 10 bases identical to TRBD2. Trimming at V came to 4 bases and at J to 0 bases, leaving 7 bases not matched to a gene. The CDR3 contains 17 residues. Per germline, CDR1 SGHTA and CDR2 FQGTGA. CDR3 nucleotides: TGTGCCAGCAGCTCGCTGACTAGCGGGCCCAGCACAGATACGCAGTATTTT. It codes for CASSSLTSGPSTDTQYF. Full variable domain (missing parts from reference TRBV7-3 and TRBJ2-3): GAGVSQTPSNKVTEKGKYVELRCDPISGHTALYWYRQSLGQGPEFLIYFQGTGAADDSGLPNDRFFAVRPEGSVSTLKIQRTERGDSAVYLCASSSLTSGPSTDTQYFGPGTRLTVL.

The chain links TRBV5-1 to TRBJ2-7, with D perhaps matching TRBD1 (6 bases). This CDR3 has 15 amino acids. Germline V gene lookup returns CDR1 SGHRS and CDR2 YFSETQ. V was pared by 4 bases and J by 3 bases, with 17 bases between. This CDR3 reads CASSTQGWGGYEQYF. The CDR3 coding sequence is TGCGCCAGCAGCACACAGGGCTGGGGCGGCTACGAGCAGTACTTC.